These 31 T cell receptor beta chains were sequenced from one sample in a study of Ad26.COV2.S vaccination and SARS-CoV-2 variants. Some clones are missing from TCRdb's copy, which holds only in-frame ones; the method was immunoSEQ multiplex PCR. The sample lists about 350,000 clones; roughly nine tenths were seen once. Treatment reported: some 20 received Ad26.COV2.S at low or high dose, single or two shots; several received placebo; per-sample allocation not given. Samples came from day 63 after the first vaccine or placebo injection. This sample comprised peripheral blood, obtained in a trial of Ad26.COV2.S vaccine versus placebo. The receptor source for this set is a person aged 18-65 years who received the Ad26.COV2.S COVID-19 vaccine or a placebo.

CDR3 in amino acids: CASSYGGDWVYADTQYF. CDR3 in DNA: TGTGCCAGCAGTTATGGGGGGGATTGGGTCTATGCAGATACGCAGTATTTT. The chain joins TRBV6-2 or TRBV6-3 to TRBJ2-3; 7 bases agree with TRBD2. The J segment lost 4 bases and the V segment lost 3 bases, leaving 13 bases of the junction unmatched. The germline V gene encodes CDR1 MNHEY and CDR2 SVGEGT. CDR3 length: 17 residues.

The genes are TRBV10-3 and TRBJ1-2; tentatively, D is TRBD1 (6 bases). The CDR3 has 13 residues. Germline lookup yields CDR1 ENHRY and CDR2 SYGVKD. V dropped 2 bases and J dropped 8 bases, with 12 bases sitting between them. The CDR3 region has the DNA TGTGCCATCAGTGAGGGGGGCAGGGAAGGCTACACCTTC. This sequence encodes CAISEGGREGYTF.

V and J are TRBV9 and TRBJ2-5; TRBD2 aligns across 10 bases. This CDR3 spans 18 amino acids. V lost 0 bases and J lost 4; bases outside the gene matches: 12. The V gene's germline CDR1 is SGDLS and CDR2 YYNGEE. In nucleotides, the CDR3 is TGTGCCAGCAGCGTAGGGGGCAGGGCTAGCGGGAGTCGAGAGACCCAGTACTTC. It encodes CASSVGGRASGSRETQYF.

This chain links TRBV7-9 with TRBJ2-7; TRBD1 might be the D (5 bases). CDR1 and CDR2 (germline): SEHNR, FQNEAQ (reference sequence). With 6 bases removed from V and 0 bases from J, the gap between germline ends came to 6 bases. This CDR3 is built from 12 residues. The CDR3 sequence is CASRQDSYEQYF. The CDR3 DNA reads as TGTGCCAGCAGACAGGACTCCTACGAGCAGTACTTC.

The CDR3 reads CASSATYNSPLHF. The CDR3 DNA sequence: TGTGCCAGCAGCGCCACCTATAATTCACCCCTCCACTTT. The chain recombines TRBV7-3 with TRBJ1-6; D not certain. This CDR3 comprises 13 residues. Germline V CDR1 and CDR2: SGHTA, FQGTGA. Trimming took off 5 bases at V and 2 bases at J, with 4 bases between the two ends. The variable domain in full, completed from reference TRBV7-3 and TRBJ1-6, reads GAGVSQTPSNKVTEKGKYVELRCDPISGHTALYWYRQSLGQGPEFLIYFQGTGAADDSGLPNDRFFAVRPEGSVSTLKIQRTERGDSAVYLCASSATYNSPLHFGNGTRLTVT.

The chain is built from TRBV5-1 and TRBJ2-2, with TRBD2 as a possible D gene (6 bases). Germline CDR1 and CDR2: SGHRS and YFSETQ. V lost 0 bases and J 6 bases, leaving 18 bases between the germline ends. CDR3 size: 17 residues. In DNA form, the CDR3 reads TGCGCCAGCAGCTTGGTGGGCTCAGGGAGGTTTGCCGGGGAGCTGTTTTTT. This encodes CASSLVGSGRFAGELFF.

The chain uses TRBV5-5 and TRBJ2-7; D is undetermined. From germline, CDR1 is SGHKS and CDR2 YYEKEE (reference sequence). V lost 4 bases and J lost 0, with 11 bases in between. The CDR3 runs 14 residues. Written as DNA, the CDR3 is TGTGCCAGCAGCCGGATGCAGAGCTCCTACGAGCAGTACTTC. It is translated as CASSRMQSSYEQYF.

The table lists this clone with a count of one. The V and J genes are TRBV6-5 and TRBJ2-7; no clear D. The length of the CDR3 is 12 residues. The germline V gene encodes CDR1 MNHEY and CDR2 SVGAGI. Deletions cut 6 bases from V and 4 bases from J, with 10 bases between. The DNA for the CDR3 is TGTGCCAGCAGGGTTAGTAAGTACGAGCAGTACTTC. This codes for CASRVSKYEQYF.

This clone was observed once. In DNA form, the CDR3 reads TGTGCCAGCAGCTTCTTCAGCAGCTCTGGGGCCAACGTCCTGACTTTC. Protein: CASSFFSSSGANVLTF. The chain links TRBV11-3 to TRBJ2-6; D is ambiguous. This CDR3 spans 16 amino acids. V shed 3 bases and J shed 0 bases, with 9 bases lying between them. Germline V gene lookup returns CDR1 SGHNT and CDR2 YENEEA. Supplemented by reference TRBV11-3 and TRBJ2-6, the full variable domain reads EAGVVQSPRYKIIEKKQPVAFWCNPISGHNTLYWYLQNLGQGPELLIRYENEEAVDDSQLPKDRFSAERLKGVDSTLKIQPAELGDSAVYLCASSFFSSSGANVLTFGAGSRLTVL.

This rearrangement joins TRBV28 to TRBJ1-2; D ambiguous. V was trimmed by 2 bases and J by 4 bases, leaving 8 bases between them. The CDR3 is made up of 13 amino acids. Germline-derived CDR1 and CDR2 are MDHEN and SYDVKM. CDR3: CASSLGRSYGYTF. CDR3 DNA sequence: TGTGCCAGCAGTTTAGGGAGGTCCTATGGCTACACCTTC.

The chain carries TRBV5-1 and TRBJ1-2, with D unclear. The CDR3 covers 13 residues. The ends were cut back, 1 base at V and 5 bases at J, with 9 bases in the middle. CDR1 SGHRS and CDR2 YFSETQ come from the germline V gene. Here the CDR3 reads CASSLNPRYGYTF. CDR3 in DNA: TGCGCCAGCAGCTTGAACCCTCGGTATGGCTACACCTTC.

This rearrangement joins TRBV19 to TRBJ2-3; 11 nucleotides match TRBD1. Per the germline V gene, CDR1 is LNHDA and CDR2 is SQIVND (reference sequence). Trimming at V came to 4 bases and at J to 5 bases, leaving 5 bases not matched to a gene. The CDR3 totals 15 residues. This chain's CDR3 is CASSRRTGGKDTQYF. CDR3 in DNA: TGTGCCAGTAGTAGGAGGACAGGGGGCAAAGATACGCAGTATTTT.

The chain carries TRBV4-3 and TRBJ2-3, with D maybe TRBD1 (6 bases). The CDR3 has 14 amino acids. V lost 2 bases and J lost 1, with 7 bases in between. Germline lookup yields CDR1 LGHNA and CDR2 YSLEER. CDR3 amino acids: CASSQRTGTDTQYF. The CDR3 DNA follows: TGCGCCAGCAGCCAAAGGACAGGCACAGATACGCAGTATTTT.

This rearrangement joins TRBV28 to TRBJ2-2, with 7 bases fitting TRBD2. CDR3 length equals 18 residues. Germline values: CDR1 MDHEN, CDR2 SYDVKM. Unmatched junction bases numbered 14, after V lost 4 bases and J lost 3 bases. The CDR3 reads CASSSLTPLASDTGELFF. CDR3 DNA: TGTGCCAGCAGTTCTCTAACCCCACTAGCGTCGGACACCGGGGAGCTGTTTTTT.

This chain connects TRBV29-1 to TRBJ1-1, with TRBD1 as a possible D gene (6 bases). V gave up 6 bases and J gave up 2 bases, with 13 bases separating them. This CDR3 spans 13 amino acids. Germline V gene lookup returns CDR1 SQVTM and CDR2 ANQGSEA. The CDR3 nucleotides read TGCAGCGTCCGAGCCAGGGGTAACACTGAAGCTTTCTTT. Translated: CSVRARGNTEAFF.

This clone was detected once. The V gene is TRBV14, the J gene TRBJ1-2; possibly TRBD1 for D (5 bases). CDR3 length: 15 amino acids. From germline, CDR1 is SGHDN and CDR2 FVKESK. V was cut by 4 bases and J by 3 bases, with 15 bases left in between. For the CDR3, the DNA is TGTGCCAGCAGCCCCGAGGGGAGGGGATACTATGGCTACACCTTC. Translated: CASSPEGRGYYGYTF.

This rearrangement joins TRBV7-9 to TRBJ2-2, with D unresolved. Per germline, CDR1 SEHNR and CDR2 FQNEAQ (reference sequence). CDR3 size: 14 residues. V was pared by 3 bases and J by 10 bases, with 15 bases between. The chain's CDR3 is CASSFNVQSEELFF. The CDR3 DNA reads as TGTGCCAGCAGCTTCAACGTCCAGTCCGAGGAGCTGTTTTTT.

CDR3 nucleotide sequence: TGTGCCAGCAGTTACGAGGAGGCAACTAATGAAAAACTGTTTTTT. It specifies CASSYEEATNEKLFF. The chain links TRBV6-5 to TRBJ1-4; D uncertain. V dropped 2 bases and J dropped 0 bases, with 7 bases sitting between them. The germline V gene has CDR1 MNHEY and CDR2 SVGAGI. This CDR3 has 15 residues.

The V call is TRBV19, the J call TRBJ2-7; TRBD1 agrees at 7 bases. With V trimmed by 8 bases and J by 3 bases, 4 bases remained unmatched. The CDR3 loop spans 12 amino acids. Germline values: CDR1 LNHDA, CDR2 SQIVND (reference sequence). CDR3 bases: TGTGCCAGTTCGGGACAGAACTACGAGCAGTACTTC. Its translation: CASSGQNYEQYF.

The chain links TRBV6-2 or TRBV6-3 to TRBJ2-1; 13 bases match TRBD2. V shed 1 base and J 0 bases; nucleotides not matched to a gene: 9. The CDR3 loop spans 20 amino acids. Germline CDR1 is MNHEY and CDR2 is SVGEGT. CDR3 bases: TGTGCCAGCAGTTACTTCGGGACTAGCGGGATTCTTAGCTCCTACAATGAGCAGTTCTTC. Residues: CASSYFGTSGILSSYNEQFF.

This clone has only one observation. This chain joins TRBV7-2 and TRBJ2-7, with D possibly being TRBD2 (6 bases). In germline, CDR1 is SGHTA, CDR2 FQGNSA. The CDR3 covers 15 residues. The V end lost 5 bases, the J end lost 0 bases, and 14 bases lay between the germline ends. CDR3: CASSRRERSSYEQYF. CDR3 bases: TGTGCCAGCAGCCGCCGGGAGAGGAGCTCCTACGAGCAGTACTTC.

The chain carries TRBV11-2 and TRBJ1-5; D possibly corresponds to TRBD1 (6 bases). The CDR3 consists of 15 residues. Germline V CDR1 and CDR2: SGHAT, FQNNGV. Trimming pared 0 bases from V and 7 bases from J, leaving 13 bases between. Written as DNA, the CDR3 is TGTGCCAGCAGCTTAGAGGGGGCGAGTCGACAGCCCCAGCATTTT. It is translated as CASSLEGASRQPQHF.

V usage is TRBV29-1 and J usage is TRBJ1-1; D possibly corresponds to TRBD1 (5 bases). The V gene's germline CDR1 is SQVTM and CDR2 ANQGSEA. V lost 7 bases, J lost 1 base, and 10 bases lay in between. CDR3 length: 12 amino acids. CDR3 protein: CSGGHPNTEAFF. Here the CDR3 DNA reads TGCAGCGGAGGACACCCGAACACTGAAGCTTTCTTT.

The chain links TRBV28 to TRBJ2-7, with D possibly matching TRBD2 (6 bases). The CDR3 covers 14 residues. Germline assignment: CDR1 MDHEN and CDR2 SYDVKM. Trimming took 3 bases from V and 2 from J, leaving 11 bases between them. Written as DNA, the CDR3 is TGTGCCAGCAGTTTCGGGGGAGAAACCTACGAGCAGTACTTC. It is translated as CASSFGGETYEQYF.

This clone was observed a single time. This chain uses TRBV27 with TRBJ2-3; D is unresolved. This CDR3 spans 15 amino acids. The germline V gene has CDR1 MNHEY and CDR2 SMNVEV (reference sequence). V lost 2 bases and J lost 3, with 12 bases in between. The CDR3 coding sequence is TGTGCCAGCAGTTTAAAATATCTGGGGACAGATACGCAGTATTTT. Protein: CASSLKYLGTDTQYF.

The CDR3 nucleotides are TGTGCCACCAGCAGAGATTACACAGCAGCCTACGAGCAGTACTTC. As protein: CATSRDYTAAYEQYF. The V and J genes are TRBV15 and TRBJ2-7; no clear D gene. CDR3 length: 15 residues. CDR1 is LNHNV, CDR2 YYDKDF, per germline (reference sequence). V gave up 0 bases and J gave up 2 bases, with 11 bases separating them.

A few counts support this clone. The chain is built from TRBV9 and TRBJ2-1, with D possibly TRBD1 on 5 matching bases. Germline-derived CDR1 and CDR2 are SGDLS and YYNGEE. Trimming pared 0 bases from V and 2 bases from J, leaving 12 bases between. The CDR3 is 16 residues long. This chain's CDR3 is CASSVESYRTYNEQFF. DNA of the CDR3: TGTGCCAGCAGCGTAGAAAGCTACAGGACCTACAATGAGCAGTTCTTC.

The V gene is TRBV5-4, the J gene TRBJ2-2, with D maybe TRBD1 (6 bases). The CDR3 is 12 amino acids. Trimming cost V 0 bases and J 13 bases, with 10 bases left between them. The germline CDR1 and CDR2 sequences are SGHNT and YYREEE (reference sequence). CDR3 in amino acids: CASSLEGVRLFF. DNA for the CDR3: TGTGCCAGCAGCTTGGAGGGGGTTCGGCTGTTTTTT.

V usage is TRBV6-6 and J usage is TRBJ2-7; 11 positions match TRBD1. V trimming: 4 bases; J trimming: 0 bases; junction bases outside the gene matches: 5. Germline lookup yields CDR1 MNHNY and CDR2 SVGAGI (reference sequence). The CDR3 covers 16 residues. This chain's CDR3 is CASSSPGQGASYEQYF. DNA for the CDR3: TGTGCCAGCAGTTCTCCTGGACAGGGGGCCTCCTACGAGCAGTACTTC.

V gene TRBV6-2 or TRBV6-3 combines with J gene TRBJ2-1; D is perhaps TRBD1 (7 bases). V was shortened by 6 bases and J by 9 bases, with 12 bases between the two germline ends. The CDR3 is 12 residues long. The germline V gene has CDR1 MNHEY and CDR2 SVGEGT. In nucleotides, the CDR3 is TGTGCCAGCAGCCAGGGGGGTTTTGAGCAGTTCTTC. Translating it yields CASSQGGFEQFF.

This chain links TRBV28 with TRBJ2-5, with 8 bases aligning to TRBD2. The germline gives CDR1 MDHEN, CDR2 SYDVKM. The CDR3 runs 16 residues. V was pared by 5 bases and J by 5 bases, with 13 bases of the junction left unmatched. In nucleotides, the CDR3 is TGTGCCAGCAGTCCCTTCGGGGCGGGAGGAGGTGAGACCCAGTACTTC. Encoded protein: CASSPFGAGGGETQYF.